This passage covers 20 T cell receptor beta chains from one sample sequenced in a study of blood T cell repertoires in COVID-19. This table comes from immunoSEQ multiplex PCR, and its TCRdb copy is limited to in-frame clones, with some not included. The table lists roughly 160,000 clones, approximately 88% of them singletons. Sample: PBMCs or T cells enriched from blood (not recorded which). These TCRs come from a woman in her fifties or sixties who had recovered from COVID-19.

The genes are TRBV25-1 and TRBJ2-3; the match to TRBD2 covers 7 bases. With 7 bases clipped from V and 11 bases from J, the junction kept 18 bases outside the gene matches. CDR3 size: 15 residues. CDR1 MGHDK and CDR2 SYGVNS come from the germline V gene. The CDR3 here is CASTPAGVGGDWQYF. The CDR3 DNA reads TGTGCCAGCACCCCCGCGGGGGTCGGGGGTGATTGGCAGTATTTT. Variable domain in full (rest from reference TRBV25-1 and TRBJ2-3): EADIYQTPRYLVIGTGKKITLECSQTMGHDKMYWYQQDPGMELHLIHYSYGVNSTEKGDLSSESTVSRIRTEHFPLTLESARPSHTSQYLCASTPAGVGGDWQYFGPGTRLTVL.

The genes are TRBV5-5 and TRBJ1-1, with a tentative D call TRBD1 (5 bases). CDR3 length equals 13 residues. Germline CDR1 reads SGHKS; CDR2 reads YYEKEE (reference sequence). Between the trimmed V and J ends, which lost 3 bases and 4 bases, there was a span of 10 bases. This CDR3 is CASSSTRGTEAFF. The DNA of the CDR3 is TGTGCCAGCAGCTCGACAAGGGGCACTGAAGCTTTCTTT. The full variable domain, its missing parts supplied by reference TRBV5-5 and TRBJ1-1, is DAGVTQSPTHLIKTRGQQVTLRCSPISGHKSVSWYQQVLGQGPQFIFQYYEKEERGRGNFPDRFSARQFPNYSSELNVNALLLGDSALYLCASSSTRGTEAFFGQGTRLTVV.

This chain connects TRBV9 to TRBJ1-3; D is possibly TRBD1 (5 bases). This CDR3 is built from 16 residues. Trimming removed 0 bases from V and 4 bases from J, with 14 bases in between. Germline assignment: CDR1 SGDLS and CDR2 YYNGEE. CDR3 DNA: TGTGCCAGCAGCGTAGCTGGGGACTCCTCAGGAAACACCATATATTTT. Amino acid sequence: CASSVAGDSSGNTIYF.

The CDR3: CASSWRGTQLNEQFF. DNA for the CDR3: TGTGCCAGCAGCTGGCGGGGGACTCAGCTCAATGAGCAGTTCTTC. This chain connects TRBV5-4 to TRBJ2-1; 7 nucleotides line up with TRBD2. This CDR3 is 15 amino acids long. V lost 3 bases and J lost 6; bases outside the gene matches: 9. The germline V gene has CDR1 SGHNT and CDR2 YYREEE (reference sequence).

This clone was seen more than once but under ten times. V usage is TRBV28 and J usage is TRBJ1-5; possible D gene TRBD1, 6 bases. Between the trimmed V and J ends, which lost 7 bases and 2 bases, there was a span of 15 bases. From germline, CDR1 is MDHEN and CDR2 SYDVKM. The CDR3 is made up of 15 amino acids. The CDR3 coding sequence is TGTGCCAGCATTGTACAGGGATCGCGCAATCAGCCCCAGCATTTT. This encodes CASIVQGSRNQPQHF.

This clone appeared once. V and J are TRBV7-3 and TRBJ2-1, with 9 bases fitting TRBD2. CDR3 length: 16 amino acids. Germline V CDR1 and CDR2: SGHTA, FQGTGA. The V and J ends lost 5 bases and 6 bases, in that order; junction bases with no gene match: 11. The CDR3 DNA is TGTGCCAGCAGCAAGGGCGGGGCTAGCGGGGTCAATGAGCAGTTCTTC. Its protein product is CASSKGGASGVNEQFF.

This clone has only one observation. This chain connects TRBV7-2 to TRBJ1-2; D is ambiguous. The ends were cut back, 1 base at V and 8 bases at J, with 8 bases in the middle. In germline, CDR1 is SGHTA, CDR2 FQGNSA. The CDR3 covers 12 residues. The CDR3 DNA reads TGTGCCAGCAGCTTAGGAGTTATCGGCTACACCTTC. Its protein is CASSLGVIGYTF. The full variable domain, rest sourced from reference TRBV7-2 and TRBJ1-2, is GAGVSQSPSNKVTEKGKDVELRCDPISGHTALYWYRQSLGQGLEFLIYFQGNSAPDKSGLPSDRFSAERTGGSVSTLTIQRTQQEDSAVYLCASSLGVIGYTFGSGTRLTVV.

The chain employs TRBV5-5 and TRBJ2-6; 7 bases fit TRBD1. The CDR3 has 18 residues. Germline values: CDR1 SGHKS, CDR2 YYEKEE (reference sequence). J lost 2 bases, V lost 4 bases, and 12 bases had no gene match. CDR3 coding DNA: TGTGCCAGCAGCCAAGGACAGGACACCCCCCCTGGGGCCAACGTCCTGACTTTC. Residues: CASSQGQDTPPGANVLTF.

CDR3 amino acids: CSAGVREQYF. The CDR3 DNA reads TGCAGTGCGGGTGTGCGGGAGCAGTACTTC. The rearrangement uses TRBV20-1 and TRBJ2-7; no clear D. Germline assignment: CDR1 DFQATT and CDR2 SNEGSKA (reference sequence). V lost 6 bases, J lost 7 bases, and 10 bases lay in between. This CDR3 is 10 amino acids long.

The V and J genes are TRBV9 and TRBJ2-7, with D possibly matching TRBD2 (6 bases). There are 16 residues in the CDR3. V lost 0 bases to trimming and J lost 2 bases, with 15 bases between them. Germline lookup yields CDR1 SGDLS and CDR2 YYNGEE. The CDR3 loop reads CASSVEGRASAYEQYF. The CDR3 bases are TGTGCCAGCAGCGTAGAGGGCAGGGCTAGCGCCTACGAGCAGTACTTC.

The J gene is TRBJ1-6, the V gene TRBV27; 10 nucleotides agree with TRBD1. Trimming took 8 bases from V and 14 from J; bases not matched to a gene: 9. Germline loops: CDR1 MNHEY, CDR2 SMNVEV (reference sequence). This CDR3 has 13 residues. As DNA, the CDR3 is TGTGCCAGCCGAGGACAGGGGGAACGGTCCCTCCACTTT. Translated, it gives CASRGQGERSLHF.

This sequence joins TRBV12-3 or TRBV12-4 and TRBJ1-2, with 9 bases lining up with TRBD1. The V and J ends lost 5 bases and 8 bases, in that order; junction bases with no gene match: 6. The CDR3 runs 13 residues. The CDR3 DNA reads TGTGCCAGCAGTCTGGGGACAGGGCGCGGCTACACCTTC. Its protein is CASSLGTGRGYTF.

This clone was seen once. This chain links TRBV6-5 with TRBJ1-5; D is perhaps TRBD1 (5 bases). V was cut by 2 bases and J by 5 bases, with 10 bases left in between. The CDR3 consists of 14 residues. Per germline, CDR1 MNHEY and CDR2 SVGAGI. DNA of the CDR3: TGTGCCAGCAGTTACGGGACTCCAGATCAGCCCCAGCATTTT. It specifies CASSYGTPDQPQHF.

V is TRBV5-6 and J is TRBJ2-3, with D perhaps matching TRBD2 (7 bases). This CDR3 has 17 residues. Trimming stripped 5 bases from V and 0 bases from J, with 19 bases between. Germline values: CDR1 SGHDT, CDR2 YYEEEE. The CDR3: CASSPLTRGPSTDTQYF. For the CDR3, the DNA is TGTGCCAGCAGTCCTTTGACGCGGGGGCCAAGCACAGATACGCAGTATTTT.

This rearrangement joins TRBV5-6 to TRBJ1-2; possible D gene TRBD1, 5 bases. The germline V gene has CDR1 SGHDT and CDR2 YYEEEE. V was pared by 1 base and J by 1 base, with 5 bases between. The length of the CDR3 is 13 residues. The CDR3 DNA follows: TGTGCCAGCAGCTTGAGGGGTAACTATGGCTACACCTTC. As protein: CASSLRGNYGYTF.

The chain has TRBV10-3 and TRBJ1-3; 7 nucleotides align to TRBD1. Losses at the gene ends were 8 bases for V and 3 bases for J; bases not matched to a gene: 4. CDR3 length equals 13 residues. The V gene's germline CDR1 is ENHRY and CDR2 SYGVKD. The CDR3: CAISGTVGNTIYF. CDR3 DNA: TGTGCCATCTCCGGGACAGTTGGAAACACCATATATTTT.

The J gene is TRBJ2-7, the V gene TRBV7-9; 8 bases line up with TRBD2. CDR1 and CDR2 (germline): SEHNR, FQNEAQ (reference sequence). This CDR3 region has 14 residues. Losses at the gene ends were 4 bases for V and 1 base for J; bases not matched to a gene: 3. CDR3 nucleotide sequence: TGTGCCAGCAGCTCAAGCGGGGGATCCTACGAGCAGTACTTC. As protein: CASSSSGGSYEQYF.

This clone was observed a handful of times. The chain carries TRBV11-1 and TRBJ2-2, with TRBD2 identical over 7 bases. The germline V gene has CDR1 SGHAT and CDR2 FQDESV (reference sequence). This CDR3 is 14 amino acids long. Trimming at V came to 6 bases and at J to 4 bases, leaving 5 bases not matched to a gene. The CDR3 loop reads CASSGGTTTGELFF. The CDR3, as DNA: TGTGCCAGCAGTGGCGGGACTACCACCGGGGAGCTGTTTTTT.

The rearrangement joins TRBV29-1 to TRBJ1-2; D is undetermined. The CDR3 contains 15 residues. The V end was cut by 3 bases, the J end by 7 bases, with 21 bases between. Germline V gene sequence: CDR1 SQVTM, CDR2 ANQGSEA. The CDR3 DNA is TGCAGCGTTGACGACTTAACCCAGTCGAGCTCTGGCTACACCTTC. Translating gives CSVDDLTQSSSGYTF.

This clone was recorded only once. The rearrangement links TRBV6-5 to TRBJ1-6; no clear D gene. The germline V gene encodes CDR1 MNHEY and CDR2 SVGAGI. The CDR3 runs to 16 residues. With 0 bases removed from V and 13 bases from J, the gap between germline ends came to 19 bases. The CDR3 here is CASSYSIGAEPSPLHF. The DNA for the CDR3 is TGTGCCAGCAGTTACTCGATAGGAGCGGAACCCTCCCCCCTCCACTTT.